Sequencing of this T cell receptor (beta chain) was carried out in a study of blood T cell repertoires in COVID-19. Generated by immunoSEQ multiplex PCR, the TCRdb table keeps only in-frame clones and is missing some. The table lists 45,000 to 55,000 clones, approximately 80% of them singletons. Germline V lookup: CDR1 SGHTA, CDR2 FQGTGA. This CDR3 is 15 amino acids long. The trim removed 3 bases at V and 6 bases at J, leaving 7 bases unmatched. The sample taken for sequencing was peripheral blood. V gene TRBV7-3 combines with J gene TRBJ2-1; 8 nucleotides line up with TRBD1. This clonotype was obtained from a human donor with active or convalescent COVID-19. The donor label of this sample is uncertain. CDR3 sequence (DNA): TGTGCCAGCAGCTTCGGCCAGGGGGCGTCCAATGAGCAGTTCTTC. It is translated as CASSFGQGASNEQFF. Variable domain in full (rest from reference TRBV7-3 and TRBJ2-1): GAGVSQTPSNKVTEKGKYVELRCDPISGHTALYWYRQSLGQGPEFLIYFQGTGAADDSGLPNDRFFAVRPEGSVSTLKIQRTERGDSAVYLCASSFGQGASNEQFFGPGTRLTVL.